Presented here are 9 T cell receptor beta chains from one specimen sequenced in a study of shared clonotypes between healthy human individuals. TCRdb keeps only in-frame clones here, not all; method: immunoSEQ multiplex PCR. The profile shows 2 million to 2.5 million clones, more than 90% of them singletons. The sequenced material came from naive CD4+ T cells sorted from blood. Regarding subset: CD45RA+ positively selected. The receptors shown here come from a man aged 18 to 30 in good health.

J is TRBJ2-2 and V is TRBV5-1; D is uncertain. The CDR3 is made up of 15 amino acids. With 0 bases removed from V and 5 bases from J, the gap between germline ends came to 11 bases. Germline CDR1 and CDR2: SGHRS and YFSETQ. CDR3 sequence reads: CASSLAGPGTGELFF. In DNA form, the CDR3 reads TGCGCCAGCAGCTTGGCAGGACCCGGGACCGGGGAGCTGTTTTTT.

The V call is TRBV27, the J call TRBJ1-6, with 7 bases that match TRBD1. CDR1 and CDR2 (germline): MNHEY, SMNVEV (reference sequence). This CDR3 contains 17 residues. Trimming took 6 bases from V and 0 from J; bases not matched to a gene: 8. The DNA of the CDR3 is TGTGCCAGCAGGACGACAGGGCAGAGCTCCTATAATTCACCCCTCCACTTT. Protein: CASRTTGQSSYNSPLHF.

The DNA for the CDR3 is TGTGCCAGTAGTTCCTTAGCGGGCTACTCCTACGAGCAGTACTTC. It translates to CASSSLAGYSYEQYF. The chain couples TRBV19 to TRBJ2-7; TRBD2 matches 7 bases. The junction had 7 bases not matched to a gene; V was cut back by 5 bases and J by 0 bases. Germline CDR1 LNHDA, CDR2 SQIVND (reference sequence). CDR3 length equals 15 residues.

The chain recombines TRBV18 with TRBJ2-1; weak D call: TRBD2 (5 bases). The CDR3 is 14 residues long. Germline-derived CDR1 and CDR2 are KGHSH and LQKENI. V was clipped by 3 bases and J by 3 bases, with 9 bases between them. This CDR3 reads CASSPSRGYNEQFF. CDR3 bases: TGTGCCAGCTCACCCTCCCGGGGCTACAATGAGCAGTTCTTC.

The chain is built from TRBV9 and TRBJ1-4, with D tentatively TRBD1 (5 bases). The germline V gene has CDR1 SGDLS and CDR2 YYNGEE. The CDR3 runs to 14 residues. With 0 bases removed from V and 10 bases from J, the gap between germline ends came to 13 bases. CDR3 region: CASSVDPGGGKLFF. The CDR3 nucleotides are TGTGCCAGCAGCGTAGACCCGGGGGGTGGAAAACTGTTTTTT.

The chain links TRBV2 to TRBJ2-2; TRBD1 might be the D (5 bases). Deletions cut 6 bases from V and 6 bases from J, with 8 bases between. Germline values: CDR1 SNHLY, CDR2 FYNNEI. The CDR3 covers 12 residues. In DNA form, the CDR3 reads TGTGCCAGCAGCCGACAGTCCGGGGAGCTGTTTTTT. Amino acids: CASSRQSGELFF.

The rearrangement uses TRBV7-9 and TRBJ2-7; weak D call: TRBD2 (5 bases). CDR1 and CDR2 from the germline V gene are SEHNR and FQNEAQ (reference sequence). The CDR3 is made up of 15 amino acids. Trimming left V 3 bases short and J 1 base short, with 13 bases between. The CDR3 spells CASSLGRGWSYEQYF. CDR3 in DNA: TGTGCCAGCAGCTTGGGTCGGGGATGGTCCTACGAGCAGTACTTC.

The chain recombines TRBV28 with TRBJ2-4; tentatively, D is TRBD2 (5 bases). This CDR3 spans 15 amino acids. Looked up from germline, CDR1 is MDHEN and CDR2 is SYDVKM. Trimming took 2 bases from V and 3 from J, leaving 11 bases between them. In nucleotides, the CDR3 is TGTGCCAGCAGTTTAGTAGGGAGAGGCAAAAACATTCAGTACTTC. It is translated as CASSLVGRGKNIQYF.

V is TRBV5-4 and J is TRBJ2-7; D is possibly TRBD2 (5 bases). Trimming took 5 bases from V and 0 from J, leaving 12 bases between them. This CDR3 spans 14 amino acids. Germline assignment: CDR1 SGHNT and CDR2 YYREEE (reference sequence). The CDR3, as DNA: TGTGCCAGCAGTCCCAGCGGAACCTCCTACGAGCAGTACTTC. It translates to CASSPSGTSYEQYF.